This TCR beta chain is drawn from a study of CD8+ T cells in alopecia areata. The treatment denotes: oral pan-JAK inhibitor, 5-10 mg twice daily. Extraction of RNA preceded its reverse transcription into cDNA, which served as the sequencing template. Data came from immunoSEQ multiplex PCR; TCRdb stores just in-frame clones and leaves some out. The sample yields around 300,000 clones, 60% seen once. The sequenced sample was CD4+ T cells sorted from blood, obtained between weeks 51 and 54, from a patient treated with tofacitinib. This TCR derives from a human donor with alopecia areata.

CDR3 sequence reads: CASSIIDQPQHF. CDR3 sequence (DNA): TGTGCCAGTAGTATTATCGATCAGCCCCAGCATTTT. The V call is TRBV19, the J call TRBJ1-5; D unclear. Germline V CDR1 and CDR2: LNHDA, SQIVND (reference sequence). The V end lost 3 bases, the J end lost 5 bases, and 5 bases lay between the germline ends. This CDR3 has 12 residues.